This paragraph reports one T cell receptor (beta chain). Its target is not known. The data originate from a study of siplizumab effects on memory and regulatory T cells. Assays examined roughly 100,000 TCR templates per sample. Clones were sequenced by immunoSEQ multiplex PCR, and TCRdb holds only the in-frame ones, with some missing. The sample shows about 40,000 clones, roughly nine tenths of them seen only once. General study points: Whether proliferating Tregs in siplizumab cultures suppress was not functionally confirmed.

The CDR3 consists of 14 residues. V lost 0 bases, J lost 4 bases, and 2 bases stayed unmatched. Germline V gives CDR1 MNHNY, CDR2 SVGAGI (reference sequence). Sequencing used naive CD4+ T cells sorted from blood. The source is a human donor in good health. The chain carries TRBV6-6 and TRBJ1-2, with 7 bases identical to TRBD1. The CDR3 bases are TGTGCCAGCAGTTACTCTCGGGACAGCTATGGCTACACCTTC. It specifies CASSYSRDSYGYTF.